The 22 T cell receptor beta chains presented below share a single source sample, sequenced in a study of T cell responses to AZD1222 COVID-19 vaccine. The assay was immunoSEQ multiplex PCR, and TCRdb's table has in-frame clones only and misses some. The data hold 90,000 to 100,000 clones, with about nine tenths observed a single time. The sequenced sample was peripheral blood, obtained 28 days after the second AZD1222 dose. Receptor source: an adult who received the AZD1222 COVID-19 vaccine.

This rearrangement joins TRBV5-1 to TRBJ2-2, with 8 bases matching TRBD1. There are 16 residues in the CDR3. Germline-derived CDR1 and CDR2 are SGHRS and YFSETQ. V was pared by 6 bases and J by 1 base, with 8 bases of the junction left unmatched. The CDR3 spells CASNIAGTGNTGELFF. In DNA form, the CDR3 reads TGCGCCAGCAACATAGCCGGGACAGGGAACACCGGGGAGCTGTTTTTT.

The J gene is TRBJ2-1, the V gene TRBV3-1 (or the pseudogene TRBV3-2); TRBD2 agrees at 12 bases. V lost 1 base to trimming and J lost 6 bases; unmatched junction nucleotides: 7. The CDR3 spans 17 residues. Germline CDR1 reads LGHDT; CDR2 reads YNNKEL (reference sequence). CDR3 sequence (DNA): TGTGCCAGCAGCCAAGCTAGCGGGAGGGTCGTGGGCAATGAGCAGTTCTTC. Translating gives CASSQASGRVVGNEQFF.

V is TRBV6-5 and J is TRBJ2-1, with 8 bases fitting TRBD1. The CDR3 spans 16 residues. Germline CDR1 is MNHEY and CDR2 is SVGAGI. J lost 4 bases, V lost 0 bases, and 5 bases had no gene match. The CDR3 DNA reads TGTGCCAGCAGTTACTCCGGGACAGGACGGTACAATGAGCAGTTCTTC. Its translation is CASSYSGTGRYNEQFF.

V gene TRBV6-5 combines with J gene TRBJ1-2; possibly TRBD1 for D (5 bases). From germline, CDR1 is MNHEY and CDR2 SVGAGI. V was shortened by 0 bases and J by 0 bases, with 11 bases between the two germline ends. This CDR3 region has 16 residues. CDR3: CASSYSTGRANYGYTF. The DNA of the CDR3 is TGTGCCAGCAGTTACTCGACGGGCAGGGCTAACTATGGCTACACCTTC.

The V gene is TRBV30, the J gene TRBJ2-7; TRBD2 matches at 9 bases. CDR3 length equals 13 residues. The trim removed 2 bases at V and 6 bases at J, leaving 5 bases unmatched. CDR1 is GTSNPN, CDR2 SVGIG, per germline (reference sequence). The CDR3 DNA reads as TGTGCCTGGAGTTATAGCGGGAGAGCCGAGCAGTACTTC. Its protein product is CAWSYSGRAEQYF. The full variable domain, in which reference TRBV30 and TRBJ2-7 provide the parts outside the CDR3, is SQTIHQWPATLVQPVGSPLSLECTVEGTSNPNLYWYRQAAGRGLQLLFYSVGIGQISSEVPQNLSASRPQDRQFILSSKKLLLSDSGFYLCAWSYSGRAEQYFGPGTRLTVT.

V is TRBV11-1 and J is TRBJ1-2; 9 nucleotides align to TRBD1. The CDR3 is made up of 13 amino acids. V gave up 5 bases and J gave up 4 bases; unmatched junction bases: 2. CDR1 and CDR2 from the germline V gene are SGHAT and FQDESV (reference sequence). The CDR3 here is CASSGTGSYGYTF. CDR3 bases: TGTGCCAGCAGCGGGACAGGGTCCTATGGCTACACCTTC.

This chain joins TRBV2 and TRBJ1-2; weak D call: TRBD1 (5 bases). CDR1 and CDR2 (germline): SNHLY, FYNNEI. The CDR3 extends over 12 amino acids. V was trimmed by 8 bases and J by 7 bases, leaving 14 bases between them. The CDR3 nucleotides are TGTGCCAGCCTGACAGTTGAGCTTGGCTACACCTTC. Translated, it gives CASLTVELGYTF.

The V gene is TRBV19, the J gene TRBJ1-5, with D possibly TRBD1 on 5 matching bases. The length of the CDR3 is 18 residues. V was shortened by 1 base and J by 5 bases, with 21 bases between the two germline ends. Germline values: CDR1 LNHDA, CDR2 SQIVND (reference sequence). CDR3 sequence reads: CASSIVQTGPGGHQPQHF. CDR3 nucleotide sequence: TGTGCCAGTAGTATAGTCCAAACAGGACCTGGGGGTCATCAGCCCCAGCATTTT.

V is TRBV7-9 and J is TRBJ1-2, with a tentative D call TRBD1 (5 bases). V was trimmed by 1 base and J by 3 bases, leaving 15 bases between them. The CDR3 extends over 16 amino acids. Germline V gene sequence: CDR1 SEHNR, CDR2 FQNEAQ (reference sequence). The CDR3 sequence: CASSLDSRGLDYGYTF. The CDR3 DNA follows: TGTGCCAGCAGCTTAGATTCCCGGGGGTTGGACTATGGCTACACCTTC.

The J gene is TRBJ1-5, the V gene TRBV28, with D possibly being TRBD1 (5 bases). Looked up from germline, CDR1 is MDHEN and CDR2 is SYDVKM. This CDR3 is 16 amino acids long. Trimming removed 1 base from V and 6 bases from J, with 16 bases in between. CDR3 amino acids: CASSLLGQLVRQPQHF. CDR3 sequence (DNA): TGTGCCAGCAGTTTATTGGGGCAACTGGTGCGTCAGCCCCAGCATTTT.

This clone appeared once. The chain links TRBV11-1 to TRBJ1-3; TRBD1 aligns across 8 bases. The V segment lost 5 bases and the J segment 2 bases; nucleotides outside the gene matches: 2. The CDR3 length is 14 residues. The germline CDR1 and CDR2 sequences are SGHAT and FQDESV (reference sequence). CDR3 sequence: CASSRTGTGNTIYF. The CDR3 DNA sequence: TGTGCCAGCAGCCGGACAGGGACTGGAAACACCATATATTTT.

This clone has only one observation. The chain joins TRBV6-5 to TRBJ2-2; D tentatively fits TRBD1 or TRBD2 (5 bases each). CDR1 is MNHEY and CDR2 is SVGAGI in the germline V gene. This CDR3 contains 15 residues. V lost 6 bases to trimming and J lost 0 bases, with 11 bases between them. This CDR3 reads CASRAGTANTGELFF. In nucleotides, the CDR3 is TGTGCCAGCAGGGCCGGGACGGCGAACACCGGGGAGCTGTTTTTT.

The sample holds a few counts of this clone. The rearrangement links TRBV5-1 to TRBJ1-5; TRBD1 might be the D (5 bases). CDR1 is SGHRS and CDR2 is YFSETQ in the germline V gene. Deletions cut 3 bases from V and 1 base from J, with 14 bases between. This CDR3 spans 16 amino acids. CDR3 coding DNA: TGCGCCAGCAGCTGGGGGGACCCGGGAAGCAATCAGCCCCAGCATTTT. Protein product: CASSWGDPGSNQPQHF.

The V call is TRBV30, the J call TRBJ1-2; tentative D call: TRBD1 (5 bases). This CDR3 spans 16 amino acids. The germline CDR1 and CDR2 sequences are GTSNPN and SVGIG (reference sequence). The V gene lost 2 bases and the J gene lost 6 bases, with 22 bases spanning the gap. CDR3 region: CAWSLRGSGLFHGYTF. CDR3 nucleotides: TGTGCCTGGAGTCTTAGAGGGTCAGGGTTGTTCCATGGCTACACCTTC.

The rearrangement joins TRBV10-3 to TRBJ2-1; TRBD2 aligns across 8 bases. Trimming removed 2 bases from V and 9 bases from J; junction bases left unmatched: 9. CDR1 is ENHRY and CDR2 is SYGVKD in the germline V gene. CDR3 length equals 15 residues. CDR3 sequence reads: CAISEPGLGDIEQFF. The DNA of the CDR3 is TGTGCCATCAGTGAGCCGGGACTAGGGGACATTGAGCAGTTCTTC.

This clone has only one observation. The chain combines TRBV9 with TRBJ2-2; 11 bases map to TRBD1. The trim removed 3 bases at V and 8 bases at J, leaving 9 bases unmatched. Germline lookup yields CDR1 SGDLS and CDR2 YYNGEE. The CDR3 contains 16 residues. The CDR3 DNA is TGTGCCAGCAGCGCCTATGGGACAGGGGGTTCGGGGGAGCTGTTTTTT. Its protein is CASSAYGTGGSGELFF.

This clone has a handful of counts. The V gene is TRBV27, the J gene TRBJ2-2, with TRBD2 matching over 8 bases. V was clipped by 6 bases and J by 3 bases; unmatched bases: 6. CDR1 and CDR2 from the germline V gene are MNHEY and SMNVEV (reference sequence). The CDR3 has 15 residues. DNA for the CDR3: TGTGCCAGCAGAAGCGGGAGTTCGTACACCGGGGAGCTGTTTTTT. Translating gives CASRSGSSYTGELFF.

The rearrangement uses TRBV5-1 and TRBJ2-7, with 14 positions matching TRBD2. V lost 3 bases to trimming and J lost 5 bases; unmatched junction nucleotides: 7. Germline V gene sequence: CDR1 SGHRS, CDR2 YFSETQ. CDR3 length: 16 amino acids. CDR3 sequence: CASSSGGTSGSHEQYF. In DNA form, the CDR3 reads TGCGCCAGCAGCTCTGGTGGGACTAGCGGGAGCCACGAGCAGTACTTC.

The chain joins TRBV29-1 to TRBJ2-1, with TRBD2 as a possible D gene (6 bases). V lost 4 bases and J 6 bases, leaving 13 bases between the germline ends. The length of the CDR3 is 13 residues. Germline-derived CDR1 and CDR2 are SQVTM and ANQGSEA. Here the CDR3 reads CSVAGVGSNEQFF. The CDR3 DNA reads TGCAGCGTTGCGGGAGTGGGTAGCAATGAGCAGTTCTTC.

The chain links TRBV3-1 (or the pseudogene TRBV3-2) to TRBJ2-5, with D unclear. The CDR3 runs 14 residues. V was clipped by 1 base and J by 1 base, with 7 bases between them. From germline, CDR1 is LGHDT and CDR2 YNNKEL (reference sequence). In DNA, the CDR3 is TGTGCCAGCAGCCAAGTTAACATCCAAGAGACCCAGTACTTC. Translated, it gives CASSQVNIQETQYF.

The chain combines TRBV2 with TRBJ1-1; possibly TRBD1 for D (5 bases). V lost 5 bases and J lost 2, with 15 bases in between. The CDR3 loop spans 15 amino acids. Germline CDR1 and CDR2: SNHLY and FYNNEI. The CDR3 loop is CASSLSGTANTEAFF. The CDR3 DNA reads TGTGCCAGCAGTCTTAGCGGGACGGCCAACACTGAAGCTTTCTTT.

This rearrangement joins TRBV29-1 to TRBJ1-1; D not resolved. CDR3 length: 14 amino acids. Germline assignment: CDR1 SQVTM and CDR2 ANQGSEA. Trimming pared 3 bases from V and 6 bases from J, leaving 17 bases between. CDR3 coding DNA: TGCAGCGTTGAGGGAGGGAGCGGTCGCGCTGAAGCTTTCTTT. This sequence encodes CSVEGGSGRAEAFF.